Listed here are 32 T cell receptor beta chains from one sample, sequenced in a study of T cells after yellow fever vaccination (dated by TCRdb to between 2019 and 2020). What this sample's treatment or condition label stands for: live attenuated yellow fever vaccine strain. Preparation of the library involved 5' RACE. TCRdb lists the instrument as Illumina HiSeq 2500. The public reads were quality trimmed at Q25 with fastp and then assembled into clones with MiXCR by TCRdb, keeping productive beta chains. Each entry merges the rows of one CDR3 protein and shows their most common DNA and genes. Recorded for this sample are a few hundred thousand distinct CDR3 sequences; about 7% of them occurred a single time. The biggest ten clones account for more than 0.8% of the sample. The sequencing used CD4+ T cells sorted from PBMCs, collected 15 days after the yellow fever booster vaccination. These receptor sequences come from a young man who received the YFV17D yellow fever vaccine.

This clonotype was found a few times. The J gene is TRBJ2-7, the V gene TRBV6-5, with 8 positions matching TRBD1. This CDR3 is built from 11 residues. CDR1 and CDR2 from the germline V gene are MNHEY and SVGAGI. V shed 7 bases and J 11 bases; nucleotides not matched to a gene: 7. CDR3 nucleotides: TGTGCCAGCACCCAGGGGGCCCTTAAGTACTTC. Protein product: CASTQGALKYF.

This clonotype appeared many times. The chain employs TRBV20-1 and TRBJ1-2, with D unclear. The V and J ends lost 0 bases and 4 bases respectively, with 9 bases between them. The CDR3 runs 13 residues. Germline loops: CDR1 DFQATT, CDR2 SNEGSKA (reference sequence). The CDR3 spells CSARDTTLYGYTF. DNA for the CDR3: TGCAGTGCTAGAGATACAACACTCTATGGCTACACCTTC.

The chain employs TRBV20-1 and TRBJ2-2, with D maybe TRBD2 (6 bases). There are 15 residues in the CDR3. CDR1 is DFQATT, CDR2 SNEGSKA, per germline (reference sequence). V was clipped by 3 bases and J by 6 bases, with 17 bases between them. DNA for the CDR3: TGCAGTGCTAGGCGGGATCCCATAATACCCGGGGAGCTGTTTTTT. Translation: CSARRDPIIPGELFF.

In its sample, this clonotype was seen many times. This chain joins TRBV6-5 and TRBJ2-7; 7 nucleotides line up with TRBD2. Trimming removed 2 bases from V and 1 base from J; junction bases left unmatched: 2. The CDR3 runs to 14 residues. Germline CDR1 MNHEY, CDR2 SVGAGI. The CDR3 loop reads CASSYKRGSYEQYF. DNA for the CDR3: TGTGCCAGCAGTTACAAGCGGGGATCCTACGAGCAGTACTTC.

A word on this clonotype: One end of the junction fails to match germline, which may point to a read error. The rearrangement uses TRBV12-3 or TRBV12-4 and TRBJ2-1; 9 bases are shared with TRBD2. There are 12 residues in the CDR3. Here the CDR3 DNA reads TGTGCCAGCAGTTTAACTAGCGGGTTAGCCCTTTTC. Its translation is CASSLTSGLALF.

Remarks on this clonotype: This may come from a read error, since a much larger clone is one base off. This chain uses TRBV10-3 with TRBJ2-5; 7 bases are shared with TRBD1. Germline V lookup: CDR1 ENHRY, CDR2 SYGVKD. This CDR3 contains 10 residues. The CDR3 region is CATGNETQYF. DNA of the CDR3: TGTGCGACAGGGAACGAGACCCAGTACTTC.

This clonotype came up many times. The rearrangement links TRBV20-1 to TRBJ2-7, with no clear D. Deletions cut 0 bases from V and 0 bases from J, with 12 bases between. CDR1 DFQATT and CDR2 SNEGSKA come from the germline V gene (reference sequence). The CDR3 spans 15 residues. The CDR3 is CSARDRGSLSYEQYF. CDR3 sequence (DNA): TGCAGTGCTAGAGATCGAGGCAGCCTCTCCTACGAGCAGTACTTC.

The chain has TRBV18 and TRBJ1-4; 9 nucleotides agree with TRBD1. The V segment lost 7 bases and the J segment 8 bases; nucleotides outside the gene matches: 5. This CDR3 has 13 amino acids. In germline, CDR1 is KGHSH, CDR2 LQKENI. The CDR3 nucleotides read TGTGCCAGCTTTACAGGGGGCGGCGAAAAACTGTTTTTT. This sequence encodes CASFTGGGEKLFF. Filled out from reference TRBV18 and TRBJ1-4, the complete variable domain reads NAGVMQNPRHLVRRRGQEARLRCSPMKGHSHVYWYRQLPEEGLKFMVYLQKENIIDESGMPKERFSAEFPKEGPSILRIQQVVRGDSAAYFCASFTGGGEKLFFGSGTQLSVL.

This clonotype was seen at least ten times. This chain connects TRBV3-1 to TRBJ2-3; D is uncertain. This CDR3 is built from 13 residues. V was clipped by 0 bases and J by 7 bases, with 8 bases between them. Germline lookup yields CDR1 LGHDT and CDR2 YNNKEL (reference sequence). CDR3: CASSQDRSHTQYF. CDR3 DNA: TGTGCCAGCAGCCAAGACAGAAGTCATACGCAGTATTTT.

This chain uses TRBV20-1 with TRBJ1-4, with a tentative D call TRBD1 (6 bases). V was trimmed by 1 base and J by 5 bases, leaving 14 bases between them. CDR1 and CDR2 (germline): DFQATT, SNEGSKA (reference sequence). CDR3 length equals 15 residues. CDR3 loop: CSARVAGALNEKLFF. DNA of the CDR3: TGCAGTGCTAGAGTCGCAGGGGCTCTAAATGAAAAACTGTTTTTT.

Many counts were recorded for this clonotype. This sequence joins TRBV20-1 and TRBJ2-7; a possible D gene is TRBD2 (7 bases). Germline lookup yields CDR1 DFQATT and CDR2 SNEGSKA (reference sequence). The CDR3 runs 14 residues. The V gene lost 5 bases and the J gene lost 2 bases, with 16 bases spanning the gap. CDR3 nucleotides: TGCAGTGCTCTGCGGGGGCAGAAAACCTACGAGCAGTACTTC. Translation gives CSALRGQKTYEQYF.

The V gene is TRBV18, the J gene TRBJ2-1; D not resolved. V was clipped by 5 bases and J by 5 bases, with 16 bases between them. The CDR3 runs to 15 residues. Germline-derived CDR1 and CDR2 are KGHSH and LQKENI. CDR3 DNA sequence: TGTGCCAGCTCAACCCTTCGAAGGCCAAACAATGAGCAGTTCTTC. This translates into CASSTLRRPNNEQFF.

In this sample, this clonotype turned up many times. The chain recombines TRBV5-1 with TRBJ2-7; D unclear. Germline CDR1 is SGHRS and CDR2 is YFSETQ. The length of the CDR3 is 13 residues. Trimming removed 0 bases at V and 3 bases at J, with 7 bases between. CDR3: CASSLAHNYEQYF. CDR3 in DNA: TGCGCCAGCAGCTTGGCACACAACTACGAGCAGTACTTC.

This clonotype has just a few counts. J is TRBJ1-2 and V is TRBV7-2, with D unclear. Trimming cost V 3 bases and J 4 bases, with 3 bases left between them. CDR3 length equals 11 residues. CDR1 and CDR2 (germline): SGHTA, FQGNSA. CDR3 coding DNA: TGTGCCAGCAGCTTCAGCTATGGCTACACCTTC. Translated, it gives CASSFSYGYTF.

This chain connects TRBV20-1 to TRBJ2-3; D uncertain. V was trimmed by 5 bases and J by 4 bases, leaving 13 bases between them. The length of the CDR3 is 13 residues. In germline, CDR1 is DFQATT, CDR2 SNEGSKA (reference sequence). CDR3 coding DNA: TGCAGTGCTCGGGTGATTGTTGCAGATACGCAGTATTTT. It translates to CSARVIVADTQYF.

This clonotype showed up many times. The chain uses TRBV15 and TRBJ2-5, with TRBD1 identical over 7 bases. The V gene end was trimmed by 0 bases and the J gene end by 5 bases; junction bases not matched to a gene: 3. Germline V gene data show CDR1 as LNHNV and CDR2 as YYDKDF (reference sequence). CDR3 size: 14 residues. The CDR3 DNA sequence: TGTGCCACCAGCAGAGATGTCAGGGGGGAGACCCAGTACTTC. This codes for CATSRDVRGETQYF.

This clonotype occurred many times. The chain couples TRBV11-2 to TRBJ2-7, with TRBD1 matching over 8 bases. Germline V gene data show CDR1 as SGHAT and CDR2 as FQNNGV. CDR3 size: 14 residues. Trimming at V came to 5 bases and at J to 1 base, leaving 4 bases not matched to a gene. CDR3 amino acids: CASSRDRQSYEQYF. CDR3 nucleotides: TGTGCCAGCAGCCGGGACAGGCAATCCTACGAGCAGTACTTC.

This clonotype was recorded at least ten times. The genes are TRBV6-5 and TRBJ2-7, with TRBD1 matching 11 bases. This CDR3 has 15 amino acids. Germline V gene lookup returns CDR1 MNHEY and CDR2 SVGAGI. V lost 0 bases to trimming and J lost 4 bases; unmatched junction nucleotides: 2. The CDR3: CASSYSGTGGYEQYF. As DNA, the CDR3 is TGTGCCAGCAGTTACTCCGGGACAGGGGGATACGAGCAGTACTTC.

Ten or more counts support this clonotype. The V gene is TRBV7-2, the J gene TRBJ2-5, with unresolved D. V lost 2 bases to trimming and J lost 4 bases, with 5 bases between them. Germline V gene sequence: CDR1 SGHTA, CDR2 FQGNSA. The CDR3 contains 12 residues. The CDR3 DNA sequence: TGTGCCAGCAGCTTATATTCAGAGACCCAGTACTTC. Encoded protein: CASSLYSETQYF.

This clonotype occurred many times. The rearrangement links TRBV7-9 to TRBJ2-1; TRBD2 might be the D (6 bases). CDR1 SEHNR and CDR2 FQNEAQ come from the germline V gene (reference sequence). The V and J ends lost 1 base and 2 bases respectively, with 9 bases between them. This CDR3 comprises 15 residues. CDR3 DNA: TGTGCCAGCAGCTTAGGTCGGGAGCCCTACAATGAGCAGTTCTTC. Amino acid sequence: CASSLGREPYNEQFF.

The V gene is TRBV20-1, the J gene TRBJ2-7, with 7 bases that match TRBD2. V lost 3 bases and J lost 2; bases outside the gene matches: 7. The CDR3 has 14 residues. Germline values: CDR1 DFQATT, CDR2 SNEGSKA (reference sequence). The CDR3 nucleotides read TGCAGTGCTAGTGTGGCGGGAGTAGCCTACGAGCAGTACTTC. This translates into CSASVAGVAYEQYF.

This clonotype showed up just a few times. This chain links TRBV12-3 or TRBV12-4 with TRBJ2-2; D tentatively reads TRBD1 or TRBD2 (6 bases each). This CDR3 has 13 amino acids. V lost 7 bases and J lost 6, with 12 bases in between. The CDR3 sequence: CASKVGGSGELFF. In DNA form, the CDR3 reads TGTGCCAGCAAAGTAGGGGGGTCCGGGGAGCTGTTTTTT.

This clonotype occurred a few times. This chain connects TRBV6-1 to TRBJ2-7, with 12 bases aligning to TRBD1. J gave up 4 bases and V 5 bases, and 6 bases lay outside the gene matches. The CDR3 runs to 15 residues. Germline CDR1 MNHNS, CDR2 SASEGT. CDR3 nucleotides: TGTGCCAGCAGTAAACGGGACAGGGGGCTATACGAGCAGTACTTC. Protein: CASSKRDRGLYEQYF.

A few counts support this clonotype. The genes are TRBV7-8 and TRBJ2-3, with 8 bases identical to TRBD2. The CDR3 runs to 18 residues. The J segment lost 2 bases and the V segment lost 5 bases, leaving 15 bases of the junction unmatched. CDR1 is SGHVS and CDR2 is FQNEAQ in the germline V gene. The CDR3 loop is CASSPGRGIAGNTDTQYF. CDR3 sequence (DNA): TGTGCCAGCAGCCCAGGAAGGGGAATAGCGGGGAACACAGATACGCAGTATTTT.

This clonotype was seen repeatedly, ten times or more. This chain uses TRBV12-3 or TRBV12-4 with TRBJ1-2, with D hard to call. V lost 1 base and J 2 bases, leaving 11 bases between the germline ends. This CDR3 has 15 amino acids. Here the CDR3 DNA reads TGTGCCAGCAGTTTAGATCGCAGAGGAAACTATGGCTACACCTTC. Protein product: CASSLDRRGNYGYTF.

This clonotype was seen only a few times. This chain links TRBV3-1 with TRBJ2-1; D unresolved. The CDR3 contains 13 residues. Per germline, CDR1 LGHDT and CDR2 YNNKEL (reference sequence). The V gene lost 1 base and the J gene lost 5 bases, with 6 bases spanning the gap. CDR3 in amino acids: CASSQGQNNEQFF. In nucleotides, the CDR3 is TGTGCCAGCAGCCAAGGCCAAAACAATGAGCAGTTCTTC.

This clonotype has only a few counts. The gene calls are TRBV20-1 and TRBJ2-3, with no clear D. Germline lookup yields CDR1 DFQATT and CDR2 SNEGSKA (reference sequence). Trimming left V 2 bases short and J 4 bases short, with 7 bases between. The CDR3 totals 12 residues. CDR3 amino acids: CSARLASDTQYF. As DNA, the CDR3 is TGCAGTGCTAGACTCGCCTCAGATACGCAGTATTTT.

This clonotype was found a few times. The V gene is TRBV20-1, the J gene TRBJ2-1; D possibly corresponds to TRBD1 (5 bases). Germline CDR1 is DFQATT and CDR2 is SNEGSKA (reference sequence). Between the trimmed V and J ends, which lost 0 bases and 4 bases, there was a span of 22 bases. There are 18 residues in the CDR3. This CDR3 is CSARDLLRTGLLYNEQFF. The CDR3 coding sequence is TGCAGTGCTAGAGATCTGCTTCGAACAGGCCTTTTGTACAATGAGCAGTTCTTC.

The V and J genes are TRBV13 and TRBJ2-1; D possibly matches TRBD1 or TRBD2 (5 bases each). There are 14 residues in the CDR3. CDR1 and CDR2 from the germline V gene are PRHDT and FYEKMQ (reference sequence). V was cut by 0 bases and J by 10 bases, with 13 bases left in between. CDR3 sequence (DNA): TGTGCCAGCAGCTTAGGCCCTGGGGGACGGGAGCAGTTCTTC. This sequence encodes CASSLGPGGREQFF.

Ten or more counts support this clonotype. The chain joins TRBV7-2 to TRBJ2-3, with TRBD2 as a possible D gene (5 bases). Germline V gene sequence: CDR1 SGHTA, CDR2 FQGNSA. The CDR3 spans 14 residues. Trimming pared 2 bases from V and 2 bases from J, leaving 8 bases between. CDR3 amino acids: CASSLQRTTDTQYF. The DNA for the CDR3 is TGTGCCAGCAGCTTACAGCGGACCACAGATACGCAGTATTTT.

This clonotype was counted between two and nine times. The chain carries TRBV28 and TRBJ1-1; 9 bases agree with TRBD1. This CDR3 contains 16 residues. V lost 6 bases and J lost 3; bases outside the gene matches: 11. Germline V gives CDR1 MDHEN, CDR2 SYDVKM. CDR3 loop: CASSRGQGFRDTEAFF. CDR3 DNA: TGTGCCAGCAGCCGAGGACAGGGGTTCAGGGACACTGAAGCTTTCTTT.

This chain links TRBV7-2 with TRBJ2-7, with 8 bases lining up with TRBD1. This CDR3 has 14 residues. Germline trimming cut 5 bases from V and 5 bases from J; bases unmatched to any gene: 8. The germline CDR1 and CDR2 sequences are SGHTA and FQGNSA. CDR3 loop: CASSHGQGGNEQYF. In nucleotides, the CDR3 is TGTGCCAGCAGCCATGGACAGGGTGGCAACGAGCAGTACTTC.